This TCR beta chain was sequenced during a study of blood T cell repertoires in COVID-19. Study-wide context: Material from acute and convalescent COVID-19 was sourced from the United States, Italy and Spain. From T cells, B-cell-depleted T cells, or PBMCs came the material, which was cDNA or gDNA.

Authors' data handling: Estimation of nucleated cell counts relied on the amplification of reference gene primers. This table comes from immunoSEQ multiplex PCR, and its TCRdb copy is limited to in-frame clones, with some not included. The V and J calls and clone size come from that table; D and trimming were worked out from the DNA. Of 100,000 to 150,000 clones in the sample, about 81% are singletons; the top ten hold approximately 17%. This receptor was taken from a man aged 25-40 years with COVID-19, enrolled during active disease. The sequenced material came from peripheral blood.

Here the CDR3 reads CASSFAETEAFF. The CDR3 nucleotides are TGTGCCAGCAGCTTTGCGGAGACTGAAGCTTTCTTT. The chain carries TRBV11-3 and TRBJ1-1, with D unresolved. Per germline, CDR1 SGHNT and CDR2 YENEEA. The V and J ends lost 3 bases and 5 bases respectively, with 7 bases between them. CDR3 size: 12 residues.